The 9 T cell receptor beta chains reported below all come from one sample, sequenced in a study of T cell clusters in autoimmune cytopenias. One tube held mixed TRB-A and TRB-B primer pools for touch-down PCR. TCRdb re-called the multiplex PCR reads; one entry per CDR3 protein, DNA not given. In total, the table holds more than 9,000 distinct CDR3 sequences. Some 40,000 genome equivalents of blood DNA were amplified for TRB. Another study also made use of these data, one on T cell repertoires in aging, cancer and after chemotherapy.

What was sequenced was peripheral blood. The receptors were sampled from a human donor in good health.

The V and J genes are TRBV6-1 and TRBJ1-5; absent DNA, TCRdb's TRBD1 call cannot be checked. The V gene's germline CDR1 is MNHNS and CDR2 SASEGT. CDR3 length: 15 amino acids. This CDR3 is CASSELDRGGQPQHF.

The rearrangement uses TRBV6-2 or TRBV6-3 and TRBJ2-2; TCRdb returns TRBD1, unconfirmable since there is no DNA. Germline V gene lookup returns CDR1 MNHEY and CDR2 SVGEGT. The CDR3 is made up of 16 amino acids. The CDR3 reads CASTLGTARNTGELFF.

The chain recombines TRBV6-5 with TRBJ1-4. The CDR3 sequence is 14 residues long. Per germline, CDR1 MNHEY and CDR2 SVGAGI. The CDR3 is CASSSGATNEKLFF.

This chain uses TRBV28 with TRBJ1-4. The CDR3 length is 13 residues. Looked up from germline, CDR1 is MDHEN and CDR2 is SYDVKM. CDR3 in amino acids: CASSYSTNEKLFF.

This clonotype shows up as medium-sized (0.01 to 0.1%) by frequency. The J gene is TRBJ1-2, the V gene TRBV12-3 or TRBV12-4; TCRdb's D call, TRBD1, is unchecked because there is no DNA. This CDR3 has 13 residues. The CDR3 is CASSLISQGGYTF.

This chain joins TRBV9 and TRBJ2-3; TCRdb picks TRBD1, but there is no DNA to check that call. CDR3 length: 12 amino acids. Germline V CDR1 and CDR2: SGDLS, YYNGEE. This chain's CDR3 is CASSAGGREQYF.

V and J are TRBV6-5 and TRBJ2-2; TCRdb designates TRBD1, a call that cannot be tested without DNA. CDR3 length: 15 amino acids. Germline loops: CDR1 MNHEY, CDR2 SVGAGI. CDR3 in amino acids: CASTLGRLDTGELFF.

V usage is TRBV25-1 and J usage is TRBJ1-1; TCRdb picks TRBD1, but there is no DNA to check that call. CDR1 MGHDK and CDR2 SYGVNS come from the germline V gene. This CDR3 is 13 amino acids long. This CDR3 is CASSAQGNTEAFF.

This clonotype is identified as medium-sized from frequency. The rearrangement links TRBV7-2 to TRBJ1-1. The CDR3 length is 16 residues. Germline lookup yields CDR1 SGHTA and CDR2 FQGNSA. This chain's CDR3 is CASSPDGPGRNTEAFF.